The entry that follows covers one TCR beta chain sequence. The target antigen is unknown. The sample comes from a study of cytomegalovirus exposure and HLA in healthy donors. Primers: 60 Vbeta forward and 13 Jbeta reverse. The data were produced by immunoSEQ multiplex PCR, yet TCRdb's version contains in-frame clones alone and is incomplete. Of some 170,000 clones in the sample, about four fifths were seen once. Whole-study results and caveats: Analysis performed later showed TCR beta chains linked to HLA being more clonally expanded than equally common others.

The clonotype was recovered from a man aged 45-60 years in good health and CMV-seropositive. The specimen sequenced was PBMCs.

CDR3 sequence reads: CASSSRDRGMNTEAFF. In DNA form, the CDR3 reads TGTGCCAGCAGCAGCCGGGACAGGGGCATGAACACTGAAGCTTTCTTT. This chain uses TRBV7-8 with TRBJ1-1; 10 nucleotides line up with TRBD1. The CDR3 loop spans 16 amino acids. Trimming took 5 bases from V and 0 from J; bases not matched to a gene: 6. Germline V gene data show CDR1 as SGHVS and CDR2 as FQNEAQ.